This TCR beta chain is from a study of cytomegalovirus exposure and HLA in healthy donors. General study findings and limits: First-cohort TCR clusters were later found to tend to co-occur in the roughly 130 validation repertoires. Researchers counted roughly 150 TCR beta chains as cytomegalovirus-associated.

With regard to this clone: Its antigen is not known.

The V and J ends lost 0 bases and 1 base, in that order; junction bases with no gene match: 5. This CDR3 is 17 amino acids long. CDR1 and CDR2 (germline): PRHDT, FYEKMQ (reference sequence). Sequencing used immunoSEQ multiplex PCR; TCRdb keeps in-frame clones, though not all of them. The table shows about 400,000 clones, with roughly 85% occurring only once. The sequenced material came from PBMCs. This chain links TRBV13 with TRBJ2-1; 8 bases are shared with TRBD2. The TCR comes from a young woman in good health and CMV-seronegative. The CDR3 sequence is CASSLGTAGGSYNEQFF. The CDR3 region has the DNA TGTGCCAGCAGCTTAGGTACGGCGGGGGGTTCCTACAATGAGCAGTTCTTC.